The rows below give T cell receptor beta chains drawn from one sample of a study of CD8+CD57+ T cells in acquired aplastic anemia. MiXCR was run by TCRdb on the reads, yielding one entry per CDR3 protein. Of about 190,000 distinct CDR3 sequences listed, around 59% are singletons. Sequencing was done on a sample of sorted CD4+, CD8+, or CD8+CD57+ T cells (not recorded which) from PBMCs. The receptors come from a human donor in good health, serving as a control. Each CDR3 is given with its conserved first and last residue. The D gene is left open where the match is weak. The size of a clone is reported for some rows only, either as once, few or many, or as a class for expanded clones.

NA,TRBJ1-6,NA,TRBV12-3/TRBV12-4,TGTGCCAGCAGGGGACGGGAACTGGGGTATAATTCACCCCTCCACTTT,CASRGRELGYNSPLHF
NA,TRBJ2-7,TRBD1,TRBV27,TGTGCCAGCAGTTTAACAGGGGGCTTCTACGAGCAGTACTTC,CASSLTGGFYEQYF
many,TRBJ2-3,TRBD2,TRBV5-1,TGCGCCAGCAGCTTAGGCGGGGGGAAGGCAGATACGCAGTATTTT,CASSLGGGKADTQYF
NA,TRBJ1-2,NA,TRBV25-1,TGTGCCAGCAGAACAGGGACACCCGGCTGGAATGGCTACACCTTC,CASRTGTPGWNGYTF
many,TRBJ1-1,TRBD1,TRBV19,TGTGCCAGTACCCTTTTTGACAGGGGGAGGTCTGAAGCTTTCTTT,CASTLFDRGRSEAFF
NA,TRBJ2-2,TRBD2,TRBV24-1,TGTGCCACCAGTGATTGGACTAGCGGGGGCCACGGGGAGCTGTTTTTT,CATSDWTSGGHGELFF
many,TRBJ2-7,NA,TRBV4-1,TGCGCCAGCAGGCCGACAGGTCTTCTCGCCCCCTCTTACGAGCGGTACTTC,CASRPTGLLAPSYERYF
once,TRBJ1-4,NA,TRBV19,TGTGCCAGTAGTACCTTTGCAATAGATGAAAAACTGTTTTTT,CASSTFAIDEKLFF
many,TRBJ2-7,NA,TRBV4-1,TGCGCCAGCAGCCAAGAAGTACAGGGAGTCCTTTTTTTCTACGAGCAGTACTTC,CASSQEVQGVLFFYEQYF
few,TRBJ2-7,TRBD1,TRBV6-6,TGTGCCAGCAGTCCCTGGGACAGGGGGCGGGAGCAGTACTTC,CASSPWDRGREQYF
NA,TRBJ2-1,TRBD2,TRBV20-1,TGCAGTGCTAACCCCCTGGGGGTAGCGGGGCACACCTACAATGAGCAGTTCTTC,CSANPLGVAGHTYNEQFF
many,TRBJ2-7,TRBD1,TRBV6-5,TGTGCCAGCAGCCGGGGACAGGTCCCTACCTACGAGCAGTACTTC,CASSRGQVPTYEQYF
NA,TRBJ2-1,TRBD2,TRBV29-1,TGCAGCGCTGGGGGGGGTTACAATGAGCAGTTCTTC,CSAGGGYNEQFF
NA,TRBJ1-6,NA,TRBV24-1,TGTGCCACCGAGAGCAATTCACCCCTCCACTTT,CATESNSPLHF
few,TRBJ1-3,NA,TRBV14,TGTGCCAGCAGCCAAGCCAATTCTTCGAGGAGATGCCGAGTTTCTGGAAACACCATATATTTT,CASSQANSSRRCRVSGNTIYF
few,TRBJ2-1,NA,TRBV19,TGTGCCAGTAGTATGGGGGGCGCGGGGTACAATGAGCAGTTCTTC,CASSMGGAGYNEQFF
NA,TRBJ1-5,TRBD1,TRBV11-2,TGTGCCAGCAGCTTAGGGACAGGGGGCTATAGCAATCAGCCCCAGCATTTT,CASSLGTGGYSNQPQHF
NA,TRBJ1-6,NA,TRBV7-2,TGCGCCAGCAGCCGAATAGCGGGGGAACCAAGAAACTCACCCCTCCACTTT,CASSRIAGEPRNSPLHF
NA,TRBJ2-1,NA,TRBV7-9,TGTGCCAGCGCCGGAGCGGACAATGAGCAGTTCTTC,CASAGADNEQFF
NA,TRBJ2-7,TRBD1,TRBV20-1,TGCAGTGCGGGGAAAGGACAGGCTAACTACGAGCAGTACTTC,CSAGKGQANYEQYF
few,TRBJ1-1,NA,TRBV10-3,TGTGCCATCAGTGAGAGTAACACTGAAGCTTTCTTT,CAISESNTEAFF